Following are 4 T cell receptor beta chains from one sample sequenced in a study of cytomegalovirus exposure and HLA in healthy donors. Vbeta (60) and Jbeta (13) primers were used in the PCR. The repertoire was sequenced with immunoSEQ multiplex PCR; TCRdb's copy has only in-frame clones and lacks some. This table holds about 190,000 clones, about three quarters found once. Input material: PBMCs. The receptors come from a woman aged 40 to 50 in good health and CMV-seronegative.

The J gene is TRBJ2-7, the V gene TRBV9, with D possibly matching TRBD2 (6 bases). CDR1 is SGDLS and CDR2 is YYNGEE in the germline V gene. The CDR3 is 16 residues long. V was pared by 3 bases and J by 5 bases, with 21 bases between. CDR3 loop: CASSAELAAPPHEQYF. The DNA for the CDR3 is TGTGCCAGCAGCGCCGAACTAGCCGCCCCGCCCCACGAGCAGTACTTC.

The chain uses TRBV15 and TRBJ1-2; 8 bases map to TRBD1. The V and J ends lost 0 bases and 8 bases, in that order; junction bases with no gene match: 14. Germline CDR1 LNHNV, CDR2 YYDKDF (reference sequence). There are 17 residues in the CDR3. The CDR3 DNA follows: TGTGCCACCAGCAGAGATCTCGGGGCCCAGGGGGCAGGAGGCTACACCTTC. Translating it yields CATSRDLGAQGAGGYTF.

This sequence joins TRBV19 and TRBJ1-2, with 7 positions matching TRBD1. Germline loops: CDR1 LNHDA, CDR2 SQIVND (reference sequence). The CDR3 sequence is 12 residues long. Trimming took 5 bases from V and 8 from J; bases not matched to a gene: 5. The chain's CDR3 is CASSSDRDGYTF. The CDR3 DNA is TGTGCCAGTAGTTCTGACAGGGACGGCTACACCTTC.

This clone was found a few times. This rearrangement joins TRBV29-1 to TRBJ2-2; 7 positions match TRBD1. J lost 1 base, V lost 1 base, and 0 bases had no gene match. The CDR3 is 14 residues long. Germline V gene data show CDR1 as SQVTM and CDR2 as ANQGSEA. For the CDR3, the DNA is TGCAGCGTTGAAGGACAGGGGAACACCGGGGAGCTGTTTTTT. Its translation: CSVEGQGNTGELFF.